This TCR beta chain was sequenced during a study of blood T cell repertoires in COVID-19. At the level of the study: Specimens from acute and convalescent COVID-19 originated in the United States, Italy and Spain.

This table comes from immunoSEQ multiplex PCR, and its TCRdb copy is limited to in-frame clones, with some not included. The table records some 270,000 clones, roughly 89% of them present only once. Sequenced: peripheral blood. This TCR came from a woman aged 40 to 55 who had recovered from COVID-19.

CDR3 loop: CASSFGHNTGELFF. CDR3 coding DNA: TGTGCCAGCAGCTTCGGACATAACACCGGGGAGCTGTTTTTT. The rearrangement joins TRBV7-3 to TRBJ2-2; perhaps TRBD1 as D (5 bases). Per germline, CDR1 SGHTA and CDR2 FQGTGA. V shed 3 bases and J shed 2 bases, with 7 bases lying between them. The CDR3 extends over 14 amino acids.